The clone carrying this T cell receptor beta chain occurred once. The antigen remains unidentified. The sample originates from a study of blood T cells in healthy people across ages. On the study more broadly: When template switching was applied, about one barcoded beta molecule was captured per two T cells. Findings and limits, study-wide: PBMC samples, being unsorted, prevented any conclusive comparison of naive and antigen-experienced cells. Samples with more naive T cells showed higher observed beta diversity.

Each sample used at least 6 million PBMCs. Germline V gene sequence: CDR1 MNHNY, CDR2 SVGAGI (reference sequence). The CDR3 consists of 13 residues. Together with a sample-barcoded 5' primer, a J-beta primer mix was included in a second PCR lasting about 7 to 12 cycles. TCRdb independently ran MiXCR on the 5' RACE reads; one entry per CDR3 protein. The table has 800,000 to 900,000 distinct CDR3 sequences, about 59% seen once; the top ten hold about 30%. The specimen was blood. The rearrangement joins TRBV6-6 to TRBJ2-4; 12 nucleotides agree with TRBD1. The DNA end is more similar to TRBJ2-7, so the J call may be wrong. This TCR derives from a man under 40 in good health. CDR3 sequence (DNA): TGTGCCACTCGGGACAGGGGGCTCTACGAGCAGTACTTC. Amino acid sequence: CATRDRGLYEQYF.